This record concerns one T cell receptor beta chain sequence. Its target is unknown. The PCR ran on 60 Vbeta and 13 Jbeta primers. Some clones are missing from TCRdb's copy, which holds only in-frame ones; the method was immunoSEQ multiplex PCR. The sample lists roughly 150,000 clones, 55% to 70% seen once, with 3% in the top ten. The sample is drawn from a study of cytomegalovirus exposure and HLA in healthy donors. Trimming took 4 bases from V and 6 from J, leaving 20 bases between them. CDR1 SGHRS and CDR2 YFSETQ come from the germline V gene. This CDR3 is built from 15 residues. General study results and limits: The likely origin of a cluster of highly shared sequence variants was a sequencing artifact. Cytomegalovirus status was reportedly diagnosed by the classifier with high specificity and sensitivity. In vitro assays verified that three CMV-associated chains recognized CMV antigens specifically.

This sequence joins TRBV5-1 and TRBJ2-7, with a weak D call TRBD1 (6 bases). The receptor was derived from a woman aged 25 to 39 in good health and CMV-seropositive. Source material: PBMCs. Here the CDR3 reads CASSLKGELGREQYF. DNA of the CDR3: TGCGCCAGCAGCCTGAAGGGGGAATTAGGGCGCGAGCAGTACTTC.